One sample yielded the 18 T cell receptor beta chains listed below, sequenced in a study of blood T cell repertoires in COVID-19. Method: immunoSEQ multiplex PCR; TCRdb's copy keeps in-frame clones and lacks some. The top ten clones hold roughly 6.3% of a sample with about 33,000 clones, approximately 86% of them seen once. The specimen sequenced was peripheral blood. Receptor source: a human donor in a cohort sampled during active COVID-19.

The genes are TRBV2 and TRBJ1-5; D is unclear. Trimming removed 5 bases at V and 4 bases at J, with 6 bases between. This CDR3 contains 12 residues. Germline V lookup: CDR1 SNHLY, CDR2 FYNNEI. The CDR3 bases are TGTGCCAGCAGTTACATGAATCAGCCCCAGCATTTT. Translation gives CASSYMNQPQHF.

The CDR3 region is CASSRDRILYPLHF. For the CDR3, the DNA is TGTGCCAGCAGTCGTGACAGGATACTATACCCCCTCCACTTT. The V call is TRBV6-6, the J call TRBJ1-6; a weak D match, TRBD1 (6 bases). The CDR3 extends over 14 amino acids. Germline CDR1 and CDR2: MNHNY and SVGAGI (reference sequence). V lost 5 bases and J lost 13, with 18 bases in between.

This chain joins TRBV6-5 and TRBJ1-5, with D possibly matching TRBD1 (6 bases). Per germline, CDR1 MNHEY and CDR2 SVGAGI. The CDR3 runs to 14 residues. V was shortened by 7 bases and J by 4 bases, with 14 bases between the two germline ends. This CDR3 is CASILGTLNQPQHF. In DNA, the CDR3 is TGTGCCAGCATCCTCGGGACACTTAATCAGCCCCAGCATTTT.

The gene calls are TRBV6-6 and TRBJ1-3; the D gene is possibly TRBD1 (6 bases). CDR1 and CDR2 (germline): MNHNY, SVGAGI (reference sequence). This CDR3 comprises 13 residues. With 8 bases removed from V and 3 bases from J, the gap between germline ends came to 11 bases. CDR3 DNA sequence: TGTGCCAGCTTGACAGGAGGTGGAAACACCATATATTTT. Translation: CASLTGGGNTIYF.

The gene calls are TRBV9 and TRBJ2-1; 10 bases line up with TRBD2. Trimming took 1 base from V and 4 from J; bases not matched to a gene: 2. Germline loops: CDR1 SGDLS, CDR2 YYNGEE. The length of the CDR3 is 15 residues. The CDR3 region has the DNA TGTGCCAGCAGCGTAACACTAGCGGGGTACAATGAGCAGTTCTTC. Translating it yields CASSVTLAGYNEQFF.

The table lists this clone with a few counts. V is TRBV23-1 and J is TRBJ2-3; possibly TRBD1 for D (6 bases). TRBV23-1 falls under the ORF class, with uncertain function. V lost 7 bases to trimming and J lost 4 bases, with 18 bases between them. This CDR3 is 15 amino acids long. DNA for the CDR3: TGCGCCAGCAACCTATCAGGGGAGAGGCCAGATACGCAGTATTTT. It specifies CASNLSGERPDTQYF.

The chain employs TRBV19 and TRBJ1-2, with D hard to call. Germline CDR1 reads LNHDA; CDR2 reads SQIVND (reference sequence). This CDR3 is built from 12 residues. The V end lost 6 bases, the J end lost 4 bases, and 9 bases lay between the germline ends. The CDR3 region is CASRAGLYGYTF. The CDR3 DNA is TGTGCCAGTAGAGCTGGTCTCTATGGCTACACCTTC.

The rearrangement joins TRBV7-9 to TRBJ2-2; tentatively, D is TRBD2 (5 bases). This CDR3 region has 14 residues. CDR1 SEHNR and CDR2 FQNEAQ come from the germline V gene (reference sequence). V lost 5 bases and J 5 bases, leaving 12 bases between the germline ends. CDR3 nucleotides: TGTGCCAGCAGCACTTTTCTAGCAACCGGGGAGCTGTTTTTT. This codes for CASSTFLATGELFF.

The count of this clone is one. The genes are TRBV27 and TRBJ2-3; 8 nucleotides line up with TRBD1. This CDR3 contains 14 residues. With 5 bases clipped from V and 4 bases from J, the junction kept 5 bases outside the gene matches. Germline V gene data show CDR1 as MNHEY and CDR2 as SMNVEV (reference sequence). The chain's CDR3 is CASSETGAPDTQYF. In DNA form, the CDR3 reads TGTGCCAGCAGTGAGACAGGGGCCCCAGATACGCAGTATTTT.

This chain uses TRBV6-6 with TRBJ2-1, with TRBD2 as a possible D gene (5 bases). CDR1 is MNHNY and CDR2 is SVGAGI in the germline V gene (reference sequence). The length of the CDR3 is 15 residues. Trimming left V 7 bases short and J 0 bases short, with 13 bases between. This CDR3 is CASTQPGSSYNEQFF. The CDR3 bases are TGTGCCAGCACTCAACCGGGAAGCTCCTACAATGAGCAGTTCTTC.

The V call is TRBV28, the J call TRBJ2-2; 7 positions agree with TRBD1. This CDR3 has 14 residues. Trimming at V came to 2 bases and at J to 7 bases, leaving 4 bases not matched to a gene. The V gene's germline CDR1 is MDHEN and CDR2 SYDVKM. The CDR3 loop reads CASSLEGAGGELFF. The DNA for the CDR3 is TGTGCCAGCAGTTTAGAGGGGGCTGGCGGGGAGCTGTTTTTT.

This sequence joins TRBV7-6 and TRBJ1-2, with 10 nucleotides matching TRBD1. This CDR3 region has 16 residues. Germline loops: CDR1 SGHVS, CDR2 FNYEAQ. The V gene end was trimmed by 5 bases and the J gene end by 7 bases; junction bases not matched to a gene: 13. The CDR3 DNA reads as TGTGCCAGCAGCCCGCAGGGCGGACAGGGGGTATTTGGCTACACCTTC. Residues: CASSPQGGQGVFGYTF. The full variable domain, with the rest looked up from reference TRBV7-6 and TRBJ1-2, is GAGVSQSPRYKVTKRGQDVALRCDPISGHVSLYWYRQALGQGPEFLTYFNYEAQQDKSGLPNDRFSAERPEGSISTLTIQRTEQRDSAMYRCASSPQGGQGVFGYTFGSGTRLTVV.

This rearrangement joins TRBV5-1 to TRBJ1-2, with TRBD1 matching over 7 bases. Germline CDR1 SGHRS, CDR2 YFSETQ. The CDR3 length is 15 residues. The V and J ends lost 0 bases and 2 bases, in that order; junction bases with no gene match: 4. Here the CDR3 reads CASSLAPGQNYGYTF. For the CDR3, the DNA is TGCGCCAGCAGCTTGGCCCCGGGACAGAACTATGGCTACACCTTC.

The rearrangement uses TRBV3-1 (or the pseudogene TRBV3-2) and TRBJ1-3; perhaps TRBD1 as D (5 bases). Trimming stripped 0 bases from V and 9 bases from J, with 15 bases between. The germline CDR1 and CDR2 sequences are LGHDT and YNNKEL (reference sequence). CDR3 length: 15 amino acids. DNA for the CDR3: TGTGCCAGCAGCCAAGATACGGGCCCGGGGGGCACCATATATTTT. It yields the protein CASSQDTGPGGTIYF.

The V and J genes are TRBV6-5 and TRBJ2-5; D not resolved. Germline V gene data show CDR1 as MNHEY and CDR2 as SVGAGI. V gave up 6 bases and J gave up 5 bases, with 16 bases separating them. CDR3 length: 14 residues. The CDR3: CASSRLLGSETQYF. The CDR3 DNA reads as TGTGCCAGCAGCCGACTCCTAGGATCGGAGACCCAGTACTTC.

V and J are TRBV7-8 and TRBJ2-3; 8 nucleotides align to TRBD2. The trim removed 2 bases at V and 5 bases at J, leaving 12 bases unmatched. Germline CDR1 reads SGHVS; CDR2 reads FQNEAQ. There are 17 residues in the CDR3. The CDR3 DNA reads as TGTGCCAGCAGCTTACTGGGCCCGGGGGGGCTGAGAGATACGCAGTATTTT. Translated, it gives CASSLLGPGGLRDTQYF.

The CDR3 region has the DNA TGTGCCAGCAGCGTGGGCCGCCTCAGAGGCTACACCTTC. This sequence encodes CASSVGRLRGYTF. The V and J genes are TRBV5-6 and TRBJ1-2; no clear D gene. CDR3 length: 13 residues. V lost 4 bases and J lost 8, with 15 bases in between. Germline V gene lookup returns CDR1 SGHDT and CDR2 YYEEEE.

This chain uses TRBV28 with TRBJ1-5, with a tentative D call TRBD1 (5 bases). From germline, CDR1 is MDHEN and CDR2 SYDVKM. This CDR3 contains 16 residues. Deletions cut 1 base from V and 0 bases from J, with 10 bases between. CDR3 amino acids: CASSLLGRGSNQPQHF. Written as DNA, the CDR3 is TGTGCCAGCAGTTTATTAGGTAGGGGTAGCAATCAGCCCCAGCATTTT.